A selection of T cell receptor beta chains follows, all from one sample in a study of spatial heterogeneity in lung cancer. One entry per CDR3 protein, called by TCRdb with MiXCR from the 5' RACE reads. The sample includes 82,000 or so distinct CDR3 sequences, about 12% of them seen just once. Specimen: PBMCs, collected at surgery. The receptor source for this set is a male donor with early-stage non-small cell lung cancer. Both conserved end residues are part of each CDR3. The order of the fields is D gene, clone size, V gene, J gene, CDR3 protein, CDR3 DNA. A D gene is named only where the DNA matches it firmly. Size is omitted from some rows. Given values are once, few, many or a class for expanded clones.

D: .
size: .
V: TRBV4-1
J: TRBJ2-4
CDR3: CASSQDGYFIQYF
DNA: TGCGCCAGCAGCCAAGACGGGTATTTCATTCAGTACTTC

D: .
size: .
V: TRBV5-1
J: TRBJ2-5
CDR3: CASSLYSQETQYF
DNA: TGCGCCAGCAGCTTGTACAGCCAAGAGACCCAGTACTTC

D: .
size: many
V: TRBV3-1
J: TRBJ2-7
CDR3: CASSPSLWGNYYEQYF
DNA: TGTGCCAGCAGTCCCAGCCTCTGGGGGAACTACTACGAGCAGTACTTC

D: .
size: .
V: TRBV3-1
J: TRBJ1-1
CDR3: CASSLLLTPGRAAEAFF
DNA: TGTGCCAGCAGCCTATTGTTGACCCCCGGACGGGCCGCTGAAGCTTTCTTT

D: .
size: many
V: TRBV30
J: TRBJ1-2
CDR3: CAWSGLRTVYGYTF
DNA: TGTGCCTGGAGTGGCCTAAGGACGGTCTATGGCTACACCTTC

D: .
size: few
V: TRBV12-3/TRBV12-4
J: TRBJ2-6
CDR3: CASSLGVYGANVLTF
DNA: TGTGCCAGCAGTTTGGGAGTGTATGGGGCCAACGTCCTGACTTTC

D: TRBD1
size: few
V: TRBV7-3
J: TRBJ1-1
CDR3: CASSAQGKNTEAFF
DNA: TGTGCCAGCAGCGCACAGGGGAAGAACACTGAAGCTTTCTTT

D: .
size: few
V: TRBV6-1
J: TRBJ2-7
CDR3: CASSENRIGEQYF
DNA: TGTGCCAGCAGTGAAAACAGGATTGGGGAGCAGTACTTC

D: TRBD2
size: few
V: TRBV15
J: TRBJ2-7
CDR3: CATSPGLAEPYEQYF
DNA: TGTGCCACCTCCCCCGGACTAGCGGAGCCCTACGAGCAGTACTTC

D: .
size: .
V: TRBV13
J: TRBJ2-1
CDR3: CASTTRLNSGTYNEQFF
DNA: TGTGCCAGCACCACTCGGCTGAATAGCGGTACTTACAATGAGCAGTTCTTC

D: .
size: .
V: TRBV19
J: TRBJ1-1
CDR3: CASSIRGRGEAFF
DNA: TGTGCCAGTAGTATACGCGGGAGAGGAGAAGCTTTCTTT

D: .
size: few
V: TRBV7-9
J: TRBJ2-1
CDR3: CASSSYLTAVSYNEQFF
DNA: TGTGCCAGCAGCTCTTACCTTACAGCCGTCTCCTACAATGAGCAGTTCTTC

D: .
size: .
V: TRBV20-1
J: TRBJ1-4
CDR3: CSARVPGRRSTNEKLFF
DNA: TGCAGTGCTAGAGTCCCCGGGAGGCGCTCAACTAATGAAAAACTGTTTTTT

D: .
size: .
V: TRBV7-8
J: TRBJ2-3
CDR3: CASSLYGSLFTDTQYF
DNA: TGTGCCAGCAGCTTATACGGCAGCTTATTCACAGATACGCAGTATTTT

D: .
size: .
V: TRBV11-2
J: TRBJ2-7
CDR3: CASSLAVVPSYEQYF
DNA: TGTGCCAGCAGCTTAGCCGTCGTCCCCTCCTACGAGCAGTACTTC

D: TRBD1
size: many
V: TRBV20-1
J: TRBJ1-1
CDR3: CSARWTGNTEAFF
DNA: TGCAGTGCTAGGTGGACAGGGAACACTGAAGCTTTCTTT

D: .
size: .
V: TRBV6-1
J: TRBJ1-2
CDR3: CASSEAFGHSSGYGYTF
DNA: TGTGCCAGCAGTGAAGCGTTTGGACACTCCTCTGGCTATGGCTACACCTTC

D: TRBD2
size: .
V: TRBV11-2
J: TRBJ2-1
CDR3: CASSPLAGGQTNEQFF
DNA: TGTGCCAGCAGCCCCTTAGCGGGAGGGCAGACCAATGAGCAGTTCTTC

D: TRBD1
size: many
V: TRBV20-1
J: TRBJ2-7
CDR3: CSANGQGAYEQYF
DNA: TGCAGCGCTAATGGCCAGGGGGCCTACGAGCAGTACTTC

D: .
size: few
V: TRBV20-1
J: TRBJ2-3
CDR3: CSASVDRSKSIDTQYF
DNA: TGCAGTGCTAGCGTCGACAGGTCGAAGTCGATAGATACGCAGTATTTT

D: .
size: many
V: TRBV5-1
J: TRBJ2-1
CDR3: CASSQRGLENEQFF
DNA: TGCGCCAGCAGCCAAAGAGGACTTGAGAATGAGCAGTTCTTC

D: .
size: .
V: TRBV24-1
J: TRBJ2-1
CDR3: CATSDFGQGLNEQFF
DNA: TGTGCCACCAGTGATTTTGGGCAGGGGCTGAATGAGCAGTTCTTC

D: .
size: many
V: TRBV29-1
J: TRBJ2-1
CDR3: CSVAPRSYNEQFF
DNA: TGCAGCGTTGCACCCCGATCCTACAATGAGCAGTTCTTC

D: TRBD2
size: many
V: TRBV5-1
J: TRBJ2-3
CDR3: CASSLAGTSFGGKYF
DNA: TGCGCCAGCAGCTTGGCCGGGACTTCTTTCGGGGGGAAGTATTTT

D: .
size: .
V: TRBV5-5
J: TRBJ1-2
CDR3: CASSLDLQGSVINYGYTF
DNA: TGTGCCAGCAGCTTGGATTTACAGGGTTCGGTAATTAACTATGGCTACACCTTC

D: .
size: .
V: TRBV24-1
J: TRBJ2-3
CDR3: CATSDLTNPSTDTQYF
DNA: TGTGCCACCAGTGATTTGACGAATCCTAGCACAGATACGCAGTATTTT

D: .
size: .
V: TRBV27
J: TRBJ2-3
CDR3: CASRTPSGTQYF
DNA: TGTGCCAGCCGGACCCCTTCGGGTACGCAGTATTTT

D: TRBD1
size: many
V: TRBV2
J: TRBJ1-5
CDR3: CASSEERQGRSNQPQHF
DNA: TGTGCCAGCAGTGAAGAACGACAGGGAAGGAGCAATCAGCCCCAGCATTTT

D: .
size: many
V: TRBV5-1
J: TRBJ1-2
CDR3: CASSLEADYGYTF
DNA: TGCGCCAGCAGCTTGGAAGCAGACTATGGCTACACCTTC

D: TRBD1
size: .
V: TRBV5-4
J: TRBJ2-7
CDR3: CASSSSGTVTYEQYF
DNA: TGTGCCAGCAGCTCTTCCGGGACAGTAACCTACGAGCAGTACTTC

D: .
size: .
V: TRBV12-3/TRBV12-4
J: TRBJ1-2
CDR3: CASSFDRSYGYTF
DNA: TGTGCCAGCAGTTTTGACAGGTCCTATGGCTACACCTTC

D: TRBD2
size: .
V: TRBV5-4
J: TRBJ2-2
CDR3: CASSRTSNGELFF
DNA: TGTGCCAGCAGCCGGACTAGTAACGGGGAGCTGTTTTTT

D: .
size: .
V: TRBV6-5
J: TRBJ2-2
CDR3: CASSYSDRGELFF
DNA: TGTGCCAGCAGTTACTCTGACAGGGGGGAGCTGTTTTTT

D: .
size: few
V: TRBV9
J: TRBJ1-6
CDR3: CASSVDFYNSPLHF
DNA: TGTGCCAGCAGCGTAGATTTTTATAATTCACCCCTCCACTTT

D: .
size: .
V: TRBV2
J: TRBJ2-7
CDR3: CASSDESGTYEQYF
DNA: TGTGCCAGCAGTGATGAGTCAGGGACCTACGAGCAGTACTTC

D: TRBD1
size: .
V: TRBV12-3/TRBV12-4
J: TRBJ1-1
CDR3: CASSLRTGRRTEAFF
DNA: TGTGCCAGCAGTTTAAGGACAGGCCGGAGAACTGAAGCTTTCTTT

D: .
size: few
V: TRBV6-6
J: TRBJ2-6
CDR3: CASSYKGNAGANVLTF
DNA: TGTGCCAGCAGTTACAAGGGAAACGCCGGGGCCAACGTCCTGACTTTC

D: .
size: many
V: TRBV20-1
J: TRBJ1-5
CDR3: CSAFPRGGGSNQPQHF
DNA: TGCAGTGCTTTCCCCCGGGGAGGGGGGAGCAATCAGCCCCAGCATTTT

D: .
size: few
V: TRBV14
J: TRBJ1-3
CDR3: CASSQTISGNTIYF
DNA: TGTGCCAGCAGCCAAACCATTTCTGGAAACACCATATATTTT

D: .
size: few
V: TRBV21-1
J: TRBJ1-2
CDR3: CASSKVTPPAGEYGYTF
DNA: TGTGCCAGCAGCAAAGTCACCCCACCAGCAGGGGAGTATGGCTACACCTTC

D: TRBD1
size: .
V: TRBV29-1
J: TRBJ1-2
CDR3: CSVDRGGGYTF
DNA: TGCAGCGTCGACAGGGGTGGGGGCTACACCTTC

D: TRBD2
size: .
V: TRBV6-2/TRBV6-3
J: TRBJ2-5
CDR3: CASSYSGSGRQETQYF
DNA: TGTGCCAGCAGTTACAGTGGTAGCGGGAGACAAGAGACCCAGTACTTC

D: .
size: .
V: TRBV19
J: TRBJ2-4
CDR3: CATSGTFSNIQYF
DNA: TGTGCCACCTCCGGGACATTCAGTAACATTCAGTACTTC